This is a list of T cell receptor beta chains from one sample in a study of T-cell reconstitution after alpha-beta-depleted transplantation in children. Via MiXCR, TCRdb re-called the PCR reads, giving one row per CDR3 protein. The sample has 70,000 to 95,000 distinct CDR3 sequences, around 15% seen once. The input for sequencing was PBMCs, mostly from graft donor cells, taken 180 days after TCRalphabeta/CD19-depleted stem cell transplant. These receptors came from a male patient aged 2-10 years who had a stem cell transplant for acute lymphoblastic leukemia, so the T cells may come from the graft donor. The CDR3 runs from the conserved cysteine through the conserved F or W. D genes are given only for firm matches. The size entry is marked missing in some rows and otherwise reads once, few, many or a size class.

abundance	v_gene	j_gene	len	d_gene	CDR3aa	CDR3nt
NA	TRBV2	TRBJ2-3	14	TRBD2	CASSARGVTDTQYF	TGTGCCAGCAGTGCGCGGGGGGTCACAGATACGCAGTATTTT
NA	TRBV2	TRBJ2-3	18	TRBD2	CASSLSPLGGGGGDTQYF	TGTGCCAGCAGTTTGTCCCCCCTGGGCGGGGGGGGAGGAGATACGCAGTATTTT
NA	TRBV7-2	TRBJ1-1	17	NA	CASSPPSKLPRGTEAFF	TGTGCCAGCAGCCCCCCTTCGAAACTACCTCGGGGGACTGAAGCTTTCTTT
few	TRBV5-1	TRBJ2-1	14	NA	CASSLALDWDEQFF	TGCGCCAGCAGCTTGGCCCTTGACTGGGATGAGCAGTTCTTC
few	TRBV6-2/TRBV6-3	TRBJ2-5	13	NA	CASSFDYQETQYF	TGTGCCAGCAGTTTCGATTACCAAGAGACCCAGTACTTC
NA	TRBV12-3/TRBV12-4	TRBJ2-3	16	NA	CASSFPGLGGTDTQYF	TGTGCCAGCAGTTTCCCTGGGTTGGGGGGCACAGATACGCAGTATTTT
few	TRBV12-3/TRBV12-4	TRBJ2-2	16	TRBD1	CASNILPGGTTGELFF	TGTGCCAGCAATATCCTTCCAGGGGGTACCACCGGGGAGCTGTTTTTT
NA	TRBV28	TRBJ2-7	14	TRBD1	CASRETGGPYEQYF	TGTGCCAGCCGGGAAACAGGGGGCCCCTACGAGCAGTACTTC
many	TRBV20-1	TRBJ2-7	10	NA	CSASGYEQYF	TGCAGTGCTAGCGGCTACGAGCAGTACTTC
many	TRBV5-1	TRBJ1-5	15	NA	CASSLDVGGNQPQHF	TGCGCCAGCAGCTTGGATGTGGGAGGCAATCAGCCCCAGCATTTT
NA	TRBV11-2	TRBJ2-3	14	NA	CASWGSGGTDTQYF	TGTGCCAGCTGGGGGAGTGGGGGCACAGATACGCAGTATTTT
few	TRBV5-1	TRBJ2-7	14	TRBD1	CASSRGQGKYEQYF	TGCGCCAGCAGCAGAGGACAGGGAAAGTACGAGCAGTACTTC
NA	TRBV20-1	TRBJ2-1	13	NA	CSVSLSPNNEQFF	TGCAGTGTTAGTTTGTCTCCCAACAATGAGCAGTTCTTC
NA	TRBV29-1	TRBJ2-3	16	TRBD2	CSVGFLAGGPTDTQYF	TGCAGCGTTGGTTTCCTAGCGGGGGGGCCGACAGATACGCAGTATTTT
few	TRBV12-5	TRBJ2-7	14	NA	CASGLGPPIYEQYF	TGTGCTAGTGGTTTGGGACCGCCGATCTACGAGCAGTACTTC
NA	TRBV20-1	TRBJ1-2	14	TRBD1	CSAPPRTGNYGYTF	TGCAGTGCCCCCCCCCGGACAGGGAACTATGGCTACACCTTC
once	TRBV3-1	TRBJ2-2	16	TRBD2	CASTPPLAGNTGELFF	TGTGCCAGCACGCCCCCCCTAGCGGGGAACACCGGGGAGCTGTTTTTT
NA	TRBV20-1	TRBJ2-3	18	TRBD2	CSARVVSGGPASTDTQYF	TGCAGTGCTAGAGTCGTTAGCGGGGGCCCGGCTAGCACAGATACGCAGTATTTT
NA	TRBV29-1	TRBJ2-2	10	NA	CSVLTGELFF	TGCAGCGTTCTCACCGGGGAGCTGTTTTTT
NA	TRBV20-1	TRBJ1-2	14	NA	CSARDPGRHYGYTF	TGCAGTGCTAGAGACCCGGGACGGCACTATGGCTACACCTTC
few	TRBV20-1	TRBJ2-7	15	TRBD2	CSANRLAGGSYEQYF	TGCAGTGCTAATCGCTTGGCGGGGGGATCCTACGAGCAGTACTTC
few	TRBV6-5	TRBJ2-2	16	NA	CASSYEAGLNTGELFF	TGTGCCAGCAGTTACGAGGCGGGGCTGAACACCGGGGAGCTGTTTTTT
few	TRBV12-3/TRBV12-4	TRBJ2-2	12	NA	CASGRNTGELFF	TGTGCCAGCGGGAGAAACACCGGGGAGCTGTTTTTT
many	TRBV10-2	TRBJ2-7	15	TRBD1	CASRRQGLSSYEQYF	TGCGCCAGCAGACGACAGGGGCTAAGCTCCTACGAGCAGTACTTC
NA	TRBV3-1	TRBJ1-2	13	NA	CASSQGIYYGYTF	TGTGCCAGCAGCCAAGGGATCTACTATGGCTACACCTTC
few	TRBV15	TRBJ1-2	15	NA	CATSRDLQGANGYTF	TGTGCCACCAGCAGAGATCTACAGGGAGCGAATGGCTACACCTTC
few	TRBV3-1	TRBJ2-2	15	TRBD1	CASSLRTGNTGELFF	TGTGCCAGCAGCCTTAGGACAGGGAACACCGGGGAGCTGTTTTTT
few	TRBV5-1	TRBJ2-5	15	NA	CASSETQGWKETQYF	TGCGCCAGCAGTGAGACACAGGGTTGGAAAGAGACCCAGTACTTC
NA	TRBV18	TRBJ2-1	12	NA	CASSPSDNEQFF	TGTGCCAGCTCACCAAGCGACAATGAGCAGTTCTTC
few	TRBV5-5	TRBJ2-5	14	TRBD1	CASSTWTGEETQYF	TGTGCCAGCAGCACATGGACAGGGGAAGAGACCCAGTACTTC
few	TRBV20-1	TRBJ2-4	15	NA	CSAQYLGVAKNIQYF	TGCAGTGCCCAATACCTCGGTGTAGCCAAAAACATTCAGTACTTC
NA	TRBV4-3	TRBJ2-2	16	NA	CASSQDRGGLAGELFF	TGCGCCAGCAGCCAAGATCGAGGGGGGCTTGCCGGGGAGCTGTTTTTT
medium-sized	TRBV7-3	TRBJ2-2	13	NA	CASSSIRSGELFF	TGTGCCAGCAGCTCCATTAGATCCGGGGAGCTGTTTTTT
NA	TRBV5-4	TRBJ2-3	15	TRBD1	CASSPTGGRGDTQYF	TGTGCCAGCAGCCCAACAGGGGGTCGGGGGGATACGCAGTATTTT
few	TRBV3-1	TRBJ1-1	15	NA	CASSQDLGSATEAFF	TGTGCCAGCAGCCAAGATCTTGGCAGTGCGACTGAAGCTTTCTTT
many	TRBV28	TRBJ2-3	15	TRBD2	CASSYRGGDTDTQYF	TGTGCCAGCAGTTATCGCGGGGGGGACACAGATACGCAGTATTTT
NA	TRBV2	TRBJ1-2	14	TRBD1	CASRPGTDLEGYTF	TGTGCCAGCAGGCCCGGGACAGACCTGGAAGGCTACACCTTC
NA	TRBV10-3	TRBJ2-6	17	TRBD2	CAISPGLAGGGANVLTF	TGTGCCATCAGCCCGGGACTAGCGGGGGGAGGGGCCAACGTCCTGACTTTC
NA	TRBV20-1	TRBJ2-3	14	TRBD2	CSAPRGGVGDTQYF	TGCAGTGCTCCCCGGGGGGGGGTGGGGGATACGCAGTATTTT
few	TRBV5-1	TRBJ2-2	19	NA	CASSFLTSPGSVNTGELFF	TGCGCCAGCAGCTTCCTCACCTCCCCAGGGTCAGTGAACACCGGGGAGCTGTTTTTT
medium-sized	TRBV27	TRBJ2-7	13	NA	CASSLGRVYEQYF	TGTGCCAGCAGTCTCGGACGGGTTTACGAGCAGTACTTC
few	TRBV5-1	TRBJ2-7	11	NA	CAMARGEGHYF	TGCGCCATGGCGCGGGGCGAAGGACACTACTTC
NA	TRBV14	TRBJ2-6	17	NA	CASSQLQRGSGANVLTF	TGTGCCAGCAGCCAACTTCAAAGGGGTTCTGGGGCCAACGTCCTGACTTTC
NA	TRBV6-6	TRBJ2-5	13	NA	CASSRTVEETQYF	TGTGCCAGCAGTCGGACGGTAGAAGAGACCCAGTACTTC
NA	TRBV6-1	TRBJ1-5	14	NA	CASIRSGGNQPQHF	TGTGCCAGCATTCGCTCGGGGGGCAATCAGCCCCAGCATTTT
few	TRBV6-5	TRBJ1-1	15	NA	CASSYGGSMNTEAFF	TGTGCCAGCAGTTACGGGGGGTCCATGAACACTGAAGCTTTCTTT